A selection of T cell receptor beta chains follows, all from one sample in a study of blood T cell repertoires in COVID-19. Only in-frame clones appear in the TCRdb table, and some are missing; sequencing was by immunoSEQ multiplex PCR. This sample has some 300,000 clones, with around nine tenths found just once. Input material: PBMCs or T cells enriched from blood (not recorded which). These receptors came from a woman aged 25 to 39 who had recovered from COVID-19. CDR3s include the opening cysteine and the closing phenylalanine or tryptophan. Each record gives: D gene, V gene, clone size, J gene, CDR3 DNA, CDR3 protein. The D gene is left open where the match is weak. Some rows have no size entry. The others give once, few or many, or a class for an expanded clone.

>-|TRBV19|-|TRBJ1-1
TGTGCCAGTAGTATGAGTGGGGGGACGGGAGCTGAAGCTTTCTTT
CASSMSGGTGAEAFF
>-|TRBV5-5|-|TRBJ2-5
TGTGCCAGCAGCTTAGGGGCAATCCGCCAAGAGACCCAGTACTTC
CASSLGAIRQETQYF
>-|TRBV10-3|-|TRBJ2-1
TGTGCCATCAGTGAGTCGGCTAGCCCTACTTCAAATGAGCAGTTCTTC
CAISESASPTSNEQFF
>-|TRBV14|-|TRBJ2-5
TGTGCCAGCAGCCAAGAGAGGGTTCTAGCTGAGCCGCAAGAGACCCAGTACTTC
CASSQERVLAEPQETQYF
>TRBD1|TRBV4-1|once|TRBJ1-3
TGCGCCAGCAGCGAAGGGACAGATGAAAACACCATATATTTT
CASSEGTDENTIYF
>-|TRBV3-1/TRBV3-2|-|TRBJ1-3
TGTGCCAGCAGTGGTCAGATTGGTGGAAACACCATATATTTT
CASSGQIGGNTIYF
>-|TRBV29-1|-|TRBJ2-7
TGCAGCGCATCGACACCTTACCTCTACGAGCAGTACTTC
CSASTPYLYEQYF
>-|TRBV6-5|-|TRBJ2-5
TGTGCCAGCAGTTTATGGACAAACCAAGAGACCCAGTACTTC
CASSLWTNQETQYF
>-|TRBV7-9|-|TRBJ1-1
TGTGCCAGCAGCTTAGCGCCACAGGGTGGCACTGAAGCTTTCTTT
CASSLAPQGGTEAFF
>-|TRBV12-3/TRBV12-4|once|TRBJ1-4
TGTGCCAGCAGTTTAGGGGACAACGAAAAACTGTTTTTT
CASSLGDNEKLFF
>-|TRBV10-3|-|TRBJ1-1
TGTGCCATTTGTCAGGATCCGAACACTGAAGCTTTCTTT
CAICQDPNTEAFF
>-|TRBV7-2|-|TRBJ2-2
TGTGCCAGCAGCTTCAAGCGGATGAACACCGGGGAGCTGTTTTTT
CASSFKRMNTGELFF
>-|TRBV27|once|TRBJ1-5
TGTGCCAGCAGTTTGGGCCAGGGGAGGGGGGGCAATCAGCCCCAGCATTTT
CASSLGQGRGGNQPQHF
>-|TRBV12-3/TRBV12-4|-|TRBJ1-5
TGTGCCAGCAGTTGGGCGATAAATCAGCCCCAGCATTTT
CASSWAINQPQHF
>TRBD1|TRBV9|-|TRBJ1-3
TGTGCCAGCAGCGTCCTGACAGGGGGCTCTGGAAACACCATATATTTT
CASSVLTGGSGNTIYF
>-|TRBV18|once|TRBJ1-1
TGTGCCAGCTCACCATGGGAGGGGGACACTGAAGCTTTCTTT
CASSPWEGDTEAFF
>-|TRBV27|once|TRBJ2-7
TGTGCCAGCAGCTTTATGGCACAGGGTTACGAGCAGTACTTC
CASSFMAQGYEQYF
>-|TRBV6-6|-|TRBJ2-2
TGTGCCAGCAGACCTCGGGACTCCCAGGACGGGGAGCTGTTTTTT
CASRPRDSQDGELFF
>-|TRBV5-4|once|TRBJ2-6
TGTGCCAGCAGCTTACCCGGTGGTCATCAGGCCAACGTCCTGACTTTC
CASSLPGGHQANVLTF
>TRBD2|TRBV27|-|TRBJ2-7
TGTGCCAGCAGTTTAAGCTCGCCCCAACTAGCGGGTCTTACCTACGAGCAGTACTTC
CASSLSSPQLAGLTYEQYF
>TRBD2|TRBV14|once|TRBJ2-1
TGTGCCAGCAGCCAACGGAGACTAGCGCGTACCTACAATGAGCAGTTCTTC
CASSQRRLARTYNEQFF
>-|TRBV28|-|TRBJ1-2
TGTGCCAGCAGTCCGCCGCAGTCGAACTATGGCTACACCTTC
CASSPPQSNYGYTF
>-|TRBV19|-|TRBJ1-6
TGTGCCAGTAGTATACTCCTCGGCGGCGGTTCACCCCTCCACTTT
CASSILLGGGSPLHF
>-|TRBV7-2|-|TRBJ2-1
TGTGCCAGCAGCCCCCAAAGACTAGAAATAGAGCAGTTCTTC
CASSPQRLEIEQFF
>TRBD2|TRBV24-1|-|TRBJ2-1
TGTGCCACCAGTGCCATAGGACTAGCGGGAAACGTCTACAATGAGCAGTTCTTC
CATSAIGLAGNVYNEQFF
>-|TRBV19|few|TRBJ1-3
TGTGCCAGTAGTCTTACTTGGTTTGGGGAGGCGACCTCTGGAAACACCATATATTTT
CASSLTWFGEATSGNTIYF
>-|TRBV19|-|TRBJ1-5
TGTGCCAGTAGTATTCCTACAGGGTTTAGCAATCAGCCCCAGCATTTT
CASSIPTGFSNQPQHF
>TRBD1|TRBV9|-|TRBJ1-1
TGTGCCAGCAGCACCCGGACAGGTTCGGAAGCTTTCTTT
CASSTRTGSEAFF
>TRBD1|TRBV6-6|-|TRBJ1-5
TGTGCCAGCAGTCATACAGGGGAAGGCAATCAGCCCCAGCATTTT
CASSHTGEGNQPQHF
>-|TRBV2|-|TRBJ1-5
TGTGCCAGCACCGAAGGGGGTCTCAATCAGCCCCAGCATTTT
CASTEGGLNQPQHF
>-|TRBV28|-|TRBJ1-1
TGTGCCAGCAGTTTAGCCGGGGCTGAAGCTTTCTTT
CASSLAGAEAFF
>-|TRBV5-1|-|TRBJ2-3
TGCGCCAGCAGGACGGGAGCCTCTAGCACAGATACGCAGTATTTT
CASRTGASSTDTQYF
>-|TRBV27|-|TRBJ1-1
TGTGCCAGCAGTTTATCGTCAGGGGCTAACACTGAAGCTTTCTTT
CASSLSSGANTEAFF
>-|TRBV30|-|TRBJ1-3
TGTGCCTGGAGTGTAAGCATAAACACCATATATTTT
CAWSVSINTIYF
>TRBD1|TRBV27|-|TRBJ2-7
TGTGCCAGCAGTTATGGACAGGGAACCTACGAGCAGTACTTC
CASSYGQGTYEQYF
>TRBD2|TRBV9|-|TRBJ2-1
TGTGCCAGCAGCGTGACTAGCGGGAGGCGTAATGAGCAGTTCTTC
CASSVTSGRRNEQFF
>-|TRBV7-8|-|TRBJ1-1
TGTGCCAGCACCCAGGTGGGGGGGGGTGTCACTGAAGCTTTCTTT
CASTQVGGGVTEAFF
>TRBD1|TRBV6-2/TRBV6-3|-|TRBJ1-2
TGTGCCAGCAGTCTCGCCGCGGCAGGGGGTGGCTATGGCTACACCTTC
CASSLAAAGGGYGYTF
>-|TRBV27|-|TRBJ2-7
TGTGCCAGCAGTTTACGAGGGGAGGCCTACGAGCAGTACTTC
CASSLRGEAYEQYF
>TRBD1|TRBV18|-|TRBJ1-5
TGTGCCAGCTCACGAGGGACAGGTGGCAATCAGCCCCAGCATTTT
CASSRGTGGNQPQHF
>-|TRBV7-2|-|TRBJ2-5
TGTGCCAGCAGCTTATCGGGGACTGAACGTGGAGAGACCCAGTACTTC
CASSLSGTERGETQYF
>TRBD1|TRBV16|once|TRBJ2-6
TGTGCCAGCAGCCAATCTTCAGGGGGCTCTGGGGCCAACGTCCTGACTTTC
CASSQSSGGSGANVLTF
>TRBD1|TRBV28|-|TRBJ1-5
TGTGCCAGCAGCGATACAGGGGGGAATCAGCCCCAGCATTTT
CASSDTGGNQPQHF
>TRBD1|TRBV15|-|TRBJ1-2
TGTGCCACCAGCATCCAGGGGGACTATGGCTACACCTTC
CATSIQGDYGYTF
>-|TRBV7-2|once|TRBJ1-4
TGTGCCAGCAGCCCGAGTGCAACTAATGAAAAACTGTTTTTT
CASSPSATNEKLFF
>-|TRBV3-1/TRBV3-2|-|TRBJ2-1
TGTGCCAGCAGCCAAGGAGGGGGGGGTGAGCAGTTCTTC
CASSQGGGGEQFF
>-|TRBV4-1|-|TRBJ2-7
TGCGCCAGCAGCCTCGGGACATCCTTCTACGAGCAGTACTTC
CASSLGTSFYEQYF